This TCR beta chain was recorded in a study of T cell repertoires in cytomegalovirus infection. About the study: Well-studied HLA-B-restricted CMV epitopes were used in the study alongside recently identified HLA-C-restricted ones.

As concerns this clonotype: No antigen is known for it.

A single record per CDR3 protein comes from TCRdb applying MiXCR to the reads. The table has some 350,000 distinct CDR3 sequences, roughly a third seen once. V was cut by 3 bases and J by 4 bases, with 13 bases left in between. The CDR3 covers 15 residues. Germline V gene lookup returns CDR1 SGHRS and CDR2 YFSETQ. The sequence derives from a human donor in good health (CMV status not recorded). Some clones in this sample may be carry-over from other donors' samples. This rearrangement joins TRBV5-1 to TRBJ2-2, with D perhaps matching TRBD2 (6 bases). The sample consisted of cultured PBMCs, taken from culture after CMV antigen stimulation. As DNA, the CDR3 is TGCGCCAGCAGCTCTCCCGGGGGAATCACCGGGGAGCTGTTTTTT. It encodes CASSSPGGITGELFF. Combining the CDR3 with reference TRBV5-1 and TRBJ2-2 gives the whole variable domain KAGVTQTPRYLIKTRGQQVTLSCSPISGHRSVSWYQQTPGQGLQFLFEYFSETQRNKGNFPGRFSGRQFSNSRSEMNVSTLELGDSALYLCASSSPGGITGELFFGEGSRLTVL.